Following are 5 T cell receptor beta chains from one sample sequenced in a study of blood T cell repertoires in COVID-19. The data were produced by immunoSEQ multiplex PCR, yet TCRdb's version contains in-frame clones alone and is incomplete. The sample holds some 50,000 clones, around four fifths seen once. What was sequenced was peripheral blood. The origin of the receptors is a man aged 35 to 55 with acute or convalescent COVID-19.

The chain combines TRBV2 with TRBJ1-1, with TRBD1 matching over 7 bases. The CDR3 covers 14 residues. CDR1 is SNHLY, CDR2 FYNNEI, per germline. V lost 6 bases to trimming and J lost 4 bases; unmatched junction nucleotides: 8. CDR3 sequence: CASRDRVGGTEAFF. CDR3 sequence (DNA): TGTGCCAGCAGAGACAGGGTTGGCGGCACTGAAGCTTTCTTT.

The rearrangement joins TRBV18 to TRBJ2-7, with a weak D call TRBD1 (6 bases). The CDR3 consists of 12 residues. In germline, CDR1 is KGHSH, CDR2 LQKENI. The V and J ends lost 3 bases and 7 bases respectively, with 10 bases between them. DNA of the CDR3: TGTGCCAGCTCACCCCAGGGGCGGGAGCAGTACTTC. The encoded protein is CASSPQGREQYF.

The chain employs TRBV7-9 and TRBJ2-1; TRBD2 matches at 13 bases. Germline V gives CDR1 SEHNR, CDR2 FQNEAQ (reference sequence). CDR3 length equals 17 residues. The V gene end was trimmed by 3 bases and the J gene end by 3 bases; junction bases not matched to a gene: 5. The CDR3 region is CASSFPTSGGLYNEQFF. In DNA form, the CDR3 reads TGTGCCAGCAGCTTCCCGACTAGCGGGGGGCTCTACAATGAGCAGTTCTTC.

The chain joins TRBV15 to TRBJ1-2; a possible D gene is TRBD1 (5 bases). The CDR3 is 16 residues long. Trimming cost V 1 base and J 5 bases, with 17 bases left between them. Germline V gene sequence: CDR1 LNHNV, CDR2 YYDKDF (reference sequence). The CDR3 here is CATSRGLETDLYGYTF. DNA of the CDR3: TGTGCCACCAGCAGAGGCCTCGAGACAGACCTTTATGGCTACACCTTC. The variable domain in full, with the rest retrieved from reference TRBV15 and TRBJ1-2, is DAMVIQNPRYQVTQFGKPVTLSCSQTLNHNVMYWYQQKSSQAPKLLFHYYDKDFNNEADTPDNFQSRRPNTSFCFLDIRSPGLGDTAMYLCATSRGLETDLYGYTFGSGTRLTVV.

V gene TRBV29-1 combines with J gene TRBJ1-1; D is undetermined. V lost 3 bases to trimming and J lost 7 bases, with 6 bases between them. This CDR3 has 10 amino acids. In germline, CDR1 is SQVTM, CDR2 ANQGSEA. The CDR3 DNA follows: TGCAGCGTTGATCCCCGTGAAGCTTTCTTT. As protein: CSVDPREAFF.